One and the same sample provided the 21 T cell receptor beta chains below, sequenced in a study of post-analysis software for immune sequencing data. Findings and limits, study-wide: In patients, about 5 TRBV segments were more frequent than in controls, with TRBV5-6, TRBV5-1 and TRBV20-1 among them.

Carried by the TCR beta cDNA libraries were unique molecular identifiers. TCRdb re-derived calls from the PCR reads in MiXCR, one entry per CDR3 protein. The sample has roughly 430,000 distinct CDR3 sequences, more than 30% seen once. No antigen has been assigned to these receptors. Sequenced input: blood. The receptors come from a girl aged 2 to 9 with multiple sclerosis.

V usage is TRBV13 and J usage is TRBJ2-4; 9 positions agree with TRBD2. The germline V gene has CDR1 PRHDT and CDR2 FYEKMQ (reference sequence). This CDR3 region has 16 residues. Trimming removed 5 bases from V and 0 bases from J; junction bases left unmatched: 5. The CDR3 sequence: CASSRTSVRAKNIQYF. CDR3 nucleotide sequence: TGTGCCAGCAGCCGGACTAGCGTCCGAGCCAAAAACATTCAGTACTTC.

The chain couples TRBV5-4 to TRBJ1-2, with D hard to call. The germline V gene has CDR1 SGHNT and CDR2 YYREEE (reference sequence). Trimming removed 5 bases from V and 7 bases from J, with 15 bases in between. The CDR3 sequence is 13 residues long. CDR3 DNA: TGTGCCAGCAGTGGACTCCTAAGAAGTGGCTACACCTTC. Protein product: CASSGLLRSGYTF.

The rearrangement links TRBV18 to TRBJ2-7; 9 bases align to TRBD1. Germline V lookup: CDR1 KGHSH, CDR2 LQKENI. The CDR3 has 15 amino acids. With V trimmed by 3 bases and J by 3 bases, 6 bases remained unmatched. The DNA for the CDR3 is TGTGCCAGCTCACCGGGAGGGACAGGGTACTACGAGCAGTACTTC. It yields the protein CASSPGGTGYYEQYF.

This clonotype was detected only a few times. The chain employs TRBV20-1 and TRBJ2-7; 9 nucleotides line up with TRBD1. The CDR3 has 16 residues. J gave up 0 bases and V 0 bases, and 6 bases lay outside the gene matches. In germline, CDR1 is DFQATT, CDR2 SNEGSKA (reference sequence). This CDR3 reads CSARDSWTGASYEQYF. The CDR3 nucleotides read TGCAGTGCTAGAGATTCGTGGACAGGGGCCTCCTACGAGCAGTACTTC.

The chain links TRBV10-3 to TRBJ1-2; maybe TRBD1 (5 bases). Germline V CDR1 and CDR2: ENHRY, SYGVKD. The CDR3 length is 14 residues. Trimming pared 4 bases from V and 5 bases from J, leaving 14 bases between. In nucleotides, the CDR3 is TGTGCCATCAGTGGGGGGATGTTTCTATATGGCTACACCTTC. Protein: CAISGGMFLYGYTF.

The table lists this clonotype with a few counts. This chain links TRBV29-1 with TRBJ2-1; D remains ambiguous. CDR1 and CDR2 from the germline V gene are SQVTM and ANQGSEA. There are 13 residues in the CDR3. Trimming left V 1 base short and J 9 bases short, with 13 bases between. Here the CDR3 reads CSVEGLLRSEQFF. The DNA of the CDR3 is TGCAGCGTTGAAGGTTTACTTCGGAGTGAGCAGTTCTTC.

This clonotype appeared a few times. This sequence joins TRBV6-5 and TRBJ2-7; D remains unclear. The V end lost 2 bases, the J end lost 3 bases, and 14 bases lay between the germline ends. Germline CDR1 MNHEY, CDR2 SVGAGI. The length of the CDR3 is 15 residues. The CDR3 loop reads CASSYTERKLYEQYF. The CDR3 region has the DNA TGTGCCAGCAGTTACACGGAACGCAAACTCTACGAGCAGTACTTC.

The V and J genes are TRBV28 and TRBJ1-1; perhaps TRBD1 as D (6 bases). Germline CDR1 is MDHEN and CDR2 is SYDVKM. V dropped 0 bases and J dropped 4 bases, with 12 bases sitting between them. The CDR3 extends over 15 amino acids. Here the CDR3 reads CASSLWGGVGTEAFF. For the CDR3, the DNA is TGTGCCAGCAGTTTATGGGGGGGCGTCGGCACTGAAGCTTTCTTT.

In its sample, this clonotype was seen once. The chain couples TRBV6-1 to TRBJ2-4; 15 nucleotides line up with TRBD2. The J call may be incorrect, as the DNA end agrees better with TRBJ2-7. The length of the CDR3 is 19 residues. Germline V gene sequence: CDR1 MNHNS, CDR2 SASEGT. CDR3 region: CASSRTSGRGRPGSYEQYF. For the CDR3, the DNA is TGTGCCAGCTCCCGGACTAGCGGGAGGGGACGACCCGGCTCCTACGAGCAGTACTTC.

The chain joins TRBV6-4 to TRBJ2-7; D might be TRBD1 (6 bases). This CDR3 is built from 16 residues. Trimming left V 0 bases short and J 7 bases short, with 19 bases between. CDR1 MRHNA and CDR2 SNTAGT come from the germline V gene. Here the CDR3 reads CASSDSRTGKFNEQYF. The CDR3 region has the DNA TGTGCCAGCAGTGACTCGAGAACAGGGAAGTTCAATGAGCAGTACTTC.

A few counts support this clonotype. The V gene is TRBV12-5, the J gene TRBJ2-3, with D unclear. The CDR3 is 15 amino acids. V lost 1 base to trimming and J lost 4 bases, with 12 bases between them. The germline V gene encodes CDR1 LGHNT and CDR2 FRNRAP. Written as DNA, the CDR3 is TGTGCTAGTGGTTTGGGGCAGGTTGGCGCAGATACGCAGTATTTT. Translated, it gives CASGLGQVGADTQYF.

The sample holds one count of this clonotype. The chain uses TRBV20-1 and TRBJ1-6, with D possibly being TRBD1 (6 bases). The CDR3 has 13 amino acids. V was shortened by 6 bases and J by 10 bases, with 16 bases between the two germline ends. CDR1 is DFQATT, CDR2 SNEGSKA, per germline (reference sequence). The CDR3 is CSARAGVVSPLHF. The CDR3 nucleotides are TGCAGTGCAAGGGCAGGGGTAGTCTCACCCCTCCACTTT.

The chain carries TRBV12-3 or TRBV12-4 and TRBJ2-1, with D maybe TRBD1 (6 bases). The CDR3 extends over 13 amino acids. Trimming shortened V by 1 base and J by 6 bases, and 7 bases separated the two germline ends. The CDR3 region is CASSLVRGNEQFF. The CDR3, as DNA: TGTGCCAGCAGTTTAGTCAGGGGCAATGAGCAGTTCTTC.

The chain recombines TRBV6-6 with TRBJ2-2, with D maybe TRBD2 (6 bases). CDR3 length: 15 amino acids. The V gene lost 0 bases and the J gene lost 7 bases, with 12 bases spanning the gap. Germline CDR1 is MNHNY and CDR2 is SVGAGI (reference sequence). The CDR3 loop reads CASSYSIGRGGELFF. CDR3 bases: TGTGCCAGCAGTTACTCGATTGGGCGGGGCGGGGAGCTGTTTTTT.

The V call is TRBV4-2, the J call TRBJ1-3, with 7 nucleotides matching TRBD1. With 1 base clipped from V and 0 bases from J, the junction kept 3 bases outside the gene matches. Germline V gives CDR1 LGHNA, CDR2 YNFKEQ. The CDR3 sequence is 16 residues long. The CDR3 is CASSQADRSSGNTIYF. CDR3 nucleotide sequence: TGTGCCAGCAGCCAAGCGGACAGGAGCTCTGGAAACACCATATATTTT.

This clonotype has more than one count but fewer than ten. The rearrangement uses TRBV9 and TRBJ2-7; D remains unclear. This CDR3 comprises 13 residues. Trimming removed 2 bases from V and 3 bases from J, with 9 bases in between. In germline, CDR1 is SGDLS, CDR2 YYNGEE. The CDR3 here is CASSVTDHYEQYF. The CDR3 region has the DNA TGTGCCAGCAGCGTTACAGACCACTACGAGCAGTACTTC.

The V and J genes are TRBV6-5 and TRBJ2-7, with TRBD1 as a possible D gene (6 bases). In germline, CDR1 is MNHEY, CDR2 SVGAGI. This CDR3 contains 13 residues. V was clipped by 4 bases and J by 2 bases, with 9 bases between them. The CDR3: CASSSGDTYEQYF. In DNA form, the CDR3 reads TGTGCCAGCAGTTCAGGGGATACCTACGAGCAGTACTTC.

With respect to this clonotype: One end of the junction fails to match germline, which may point to a read error. This chain connects TRBV18 to TRBJ1-4; tentatively, D is TRBD1 (5 bases). Per the germline V gene, CDR1 is KGHSH and CDR2 is LQKENI. The CDR3 covers 16 residues. The chain's CDR3 is CAGSPRQGADGEKLFF. DNA of the CDR3: TGTGCCGGCTCACCAAGACAAGGGGCGGACGGTGAAAAACTGTTTTTT.

This clonotype was observed a handful of times. The rearrangement joins TRBV7-9 to TRBJ1-2; D gene ambiguous. The CDR3 has 15 amino acids. With 4 bases removed from V and 8 bases from J, the gap between germline ends came to 20 bases. The V gene's germline CDR1 is SEHNR and CDR2 FQNEAQ (reference sequence). The CDR3 loop is CASSSSFPPTGGYTF. CDR3 bases: TGTGCCAGCAGCTCCTCATTTCCCCCGACGGGGGGCTACACCTTC.

Note on this clonotype: A much bigger clone sits one base away, suggesting this may be a read error. The chain employs TRBV29-1 and TRBJ2-5; 9 nucleotides match TRBD2. Near its end, the DNA agrees better with TRBJ2-7, so the J call may be wrong. Germline lookup yields CDR1 SQVTM and CDR2 ANQGSEA. CDR3 size: 13 residues. CDR3 sequence (DNA): TGCAGCGTTACGCGGGAGGGGGCCCACGAGCAGTACTTC. Its protein product is CSVTREGAHEQYF.

This clonotype was counted a few times. The rearrangement uses TRBV20-1 and TRBJ2-7; TRBD2 matches at 12 bases. Germline CDR1 and CDR2: DFQATT and SNEGSKA (reference sequence). The CDR3 runs to 13 residues. Losses at the gene ends were 5 bases for V and 4 bases for J; bases not matched to a gene: 3. CDR3 loop: CSAPTSGGYEQYF. The CDR3 nucleotides read TGCAGTGCTCCGACTAGCGGGGGATACGAGCAGTACTTC.